This T cell receptor beta chain was retrieved from a study of T cell responses to AZD1222 COVID-19 vaccine. Study-wide background: Researchers grouped second doses given at about 4 or about 12 weeks into one pool.

Overall study results and limits: Donors, mostly white British, included more females; clonal diversity was possibly underestimated.

Data came from immunoSEQ multiplex PCR; TCRdb stores just in-frame clones and leaves some out. This sample has about 120,000 clones; about nine tenths occur once, and the top ten carry roughly 1.2%. CDR1 is MGHRA, CDR2 YSYEKL, per germline. The CDR3 spans 15 residues. Between the trimmed V and J ends, which lost 2 bases and 4 bases, there was a span of 14 bases. On this clone: Its antigen is as yet unknown.

Sequencing used peripheral blood, obtained on day 0 of AZD1222 vaccination. The TCR originated in an adult in good health. The V and J genes are TRBV4-1 and TRBJ1-2; D perhaps matches TRBD1 (5 bases). The CDR3 region is CASSQPGRGPYGYTF. CDR3 nucleotide sequence: TGCGCCAGCAGCCAACCCGGTAGGGGCCCCTATGGCTACACCTTC.